These 19 T cell receptor beta chains came from one sample sequenced in a study of T cells in Graves' hyperthyroidism and ophthalmopathy. RNA transcripts were the template for amplifying TCR beta CDR3 regions. TCR CDR3 regions were first amplified by RT-PCR with HTBI primers. TCRdb called the multiplex PCR reads again in MiXCR, with one record for every CDR3 protein. The sample shows hundreds of thousands of distinct CDR3 sequences, 15% to 18% of them seen only once. The sample was blood. All receptors derive from a woman between 18 and 29 years old with Graves' hyperthyroidism.

This clonotype was counted at least ten times. The chain recombines TRBV27 with TRBJ1-1, with 7 bases that match TRBD1. The CDR3 has 14 residues. Trimming at V came to 5 bases and at J to 0 bases, leaving 3 bases not matched to a gene. The germline gives CDR1 MNHEY, CDR2 SMNVEV (reference sequence). This chain's CDR3 is CASSKGQMNTEAFF. The CDR3 region has the DNA TGTGCCAGCAGTAAGGGACAGATGAACACTGAAGCTTTCTTT.

This clonotype appeared many times. The rearrangement uses TRBV3-1 and TRBJ2-2, with 11 bases aligning to TRBD1. Germline values: CDR1 LGHDT, CDR2 YNNKEL (reference sequence). The J segment lost 4 bases and the V segment lost 2 bases, leaving 3 bases of the junction unmatched. This CDR3 contains 16 residues. In DNA form, the CDR3 reads TGTGCCAGCAGCCAAAGGACAGGGGGCAGCACCGGGGAGCTGTTTTTT. This encodes CASSQRTGGSTGELFF.

The chain recombines TRBV6-6 with TRBJ1-6; tentatively, D is TRBD1 (6 bases). The CDR3 sequence is 18 residues long. V lost 0 bases to trimming and J lost 0 bases, with 12 bases between them. Per germline, CDR1 MNHNY and CDR2 SVGAGI (reference sequence). For the CDR3, the DNA is TGTGCCAGCAGTTACTCGGACAGCCTAAGCTCCTATAATTCACCCCTCCACTTT. Amino acid sequence: CASSYSDSLSSYNSPLHF.

The J gene is TRBJ2-1, the V gene TRBV24-1, with D perhaps assigned TRBD1 or TRBD2 (6 bases each). Germline assignment: CDR1 KGHDR and CDR2 SFDVKD. V dropped 1 base and J dropped 2 bases, with 8 bases sitting between them. This CDR3 region has 15 residues. As DNA, the CDR3 is TGTGCCACCAGTGATTTTCGGGGGCCCTACAATGAGCAGTTCTTC. The encoded protein is CATSDFRGPYNEQFF.

This clonotype was detected a few times. The J gene is TRBJ2-7, the V gene TRBV2, with a weak D call TRBD1 (6 bases). Germline lookup yields CDR1 SNHLY and CDR2 FYNNEI. The CDR3 loop spans 14 amino acids. Trimming took 6 bases from V and 3 from J, leaving 15 bases between them. CDR3 sequence (DNA): TGTGCCAGCAGACCGACAGGTTACCGCTACGAGCAGTACTTC. Its protein is CASRPTGYRYEQYF.

This clonotype was detected many times. The J gene is TRBJ1-2, the V gene TRBV10-3; possible D gene TRBD1, 6 bases. Germline V gives CDR1 ENHRY, CDR2 SYGVKD. Deletions cut 1 base from V and 2 bases from J, with 17 bases between. The CDR3 has 17 amino acids. The CDR3 sequence: CAISEYSSGHKNYGYTF. The CDR3, as DNA: TGTGCCATCAGTGAGTACTCATCGGGACACAAGAACTATGGCTACACCTTC.

Concerning this clonotype: The junction shows a germline mismatch at one end, possibly a read error. The chain employs TRBV13 and TRBJ2-7; 9 bases line up with TRBD1. CDR3 length equals 18 residues. In germline, CDR1 is PRHDT, CDR2 FYEKMQ (reference sequence). Here the CDR3 DNA reads TGTGCCAGCGGCTTAGCCGCACATACCGGGACAGGGTTGCACGAGCAGTACTTC. Residues: CASGLAAHTGTGLHEQYF.

The chain links TRBV18 to TRBJ1-3; tentative D call: TRBD1 (5 bases). From germline, CDR1 is KGHSH and CDR2 LQKENI. V was clipped by 2 bases and J by 0 bases, with 11 bases between them. The CDR3 contains 16 residues. Written as DNA, the CDR3 is TGTGCCAGCTCACCATTCGGGGGATTCTCTGGAAACACCATATATTTT. Protein product: CASSPFGGFSGNTIYF.

J is TRBJ2-3 and V is TRBV20-1, with 7 positions matching TRBD2. Trimming removed 0 bases from V and 0 bases from J; junction bases left unmatched: 9. CDR3 length: 17 amino acids. The V gene's germline CDR1 is DFQATT and CDR2 SNEGSKA (reference sequence). CDR3 in DNA: TGCAGTGCTAGAGATCCTTTTGGGCGGGGGAGCACAGATACGCAGTATTTT. It codes for CSARDPFGRGSTDTQYF.

This clonotype was seen at least ten times. The CDR3 DNA sequence: TGCAGTGCCCTGGGACCTGTAGATACGCAGTATTTT. This codes for CSALGPVDTQYF. The chain recombines TRBV20-1 with TRBJ2-3; D is possibly TRBD1 or TRBD2 (5 bases each). The CDR3 consists of 12 residues. The V gene's germline CDR1 is DFQATT and CDR2 SNEGSKA (reference sequence). Deletions cut 6 bases from V and 5 bases from J, with 12 bases between.

This clonotype was detected a few times. The chain joins TRBV2 to TRBJ1-3, with 8 bases fitting TRBD1. This CDR3 has 16 residues. V was pared by 4 bases and J by 2 bases, with 7 bases of the junction left unmatched. Germline-derived CDR1 and CDR2 are SNHLY and FYNNEI. CDR3 region: CASSAGQVLAGNTIYF. The CDR3 DNA is TGTGCCAGCAGTGCGGGACAGGTATTGGCTGGAAACACCATATATTTT.

This clonotype was picked up many times. V and J are TRBV7-2 and TRBJ2-3, with D uncertain. The V gene's germline CDR1 is SGHTA and CDR2 FQGNSA. The CDR3 is 14 residues long. V lost 1 base and J lost 2, with 7 bases in between. CDR3 DNA sequence: TGTGCCAGCAGCTTAGACGCCAACACAGATACGCAGTATTTT. Amino acid sequence: CASSLDANTDTQYF.

This clonotype came up a few times. The chain is built from TRBV29-1 and TRBJ2-6, with 12 bases lining up with TRBD1. This CDR3 is 16 amino acids long. V trimming: 6 bases; J trimming: 2 bases; junction bases outside the gene matches: 5. CDR1 and CDR2 from the germline V gene are SQVTM and ANQGSEA. The CDR3 coding sequence is TGCAGCGTGACCGGGACAGGGGGCCCTGGGGCCAACGTCCTGACTTTC. Amino acids: CSVTGTGGPGANVLTF.

The chain recombines TRBV20-1 with TRBJ2-2, with TRBD2 matching over 10 bases. The CDR3 is made up of 17 amino acids. Germline trimming cut 5 bases from V and 6 bases from J; bases unmatched to any gene: 15. Germline CDR1 reads DFQATT; CDR2 reads SNEGSKA (reference sequence). The CDR3 is CSAGTSGSGRAAGELFF. CDR3 bases: TGCAGTGCTGGAACCAGCGGCAGCGGGAGGGCCGCCGGGGAGCTGTTTTTT.

The table lists this clonotype with many counts. The chain combines TRBV3-1 with TRBJ2-3; 9 nucleotides line up with TRBD2. The V segment lost 0 bases and the J segment 3 bases; nucleotides outside the gene matches: 1. The CDR3 covers 15 residues. Germline loops: CDR1 LGHDT, CDR2 YNNKEL (reference sequence). CDR3 in amino acids: CASSQERGGTDTQYF. The CDR3 DNA is TGTGCCAGCAGCCAAGAGCGGGGGGGGACAGATACGCAGTATTTT.

This clonotype was counted many times. The chain uses TRBV7-9 and TRBJ1-1; 7 bases are a match to TRBD1. Trimming took 0 bases from V and 0 from J; bases not matched to a gene: 4. The CDR3 is 16 residues long. Germline V CDR1 and CDR2: SEHNR, FQNEAQ (reference sequence). The CDR3: CASSLAKTGLNTEAFF. DNA of the CDR3: TGTGCCAGCAGCTTAGCGAAGACAGGGCTGAACACTGAAGCTTTCTTT. The full variable domain, in which reference TRBV7-9 and TRBJ1-1 provide the parts outside the CDR3, is DTGVSQNPRHKITKRGQNVTFRCDPISEHNRLYWYRQTLGQGPEFLTYFQNEAQLEKSRLLSDRFSAERPKGSFSTLEIQRTEQGDSAMYLCASSLAKTGLNTEAFFGQGTRLTVV.

This clonotype appeared many times. This rearrangement joins TRBV20-1 to TRBJ2-5; D may be TRBD2 (5 bases). Looked up from germline, CDR1 is DFQATT and CDR2 is SNEGSKA (reference sequence). CDR3 length: 16 residues. Between the trimmed V and J ends, which lost 0 bases and 5 bases, there was a span of 19 bases. The CDR3 sequence: CSARDARGLGGETQYF. CDR3 DNA: TGCAGTGCTAGAGATGCCAGAGGACTGGGTGGGGAGACCCAGTACTTC.

This clonotype was observed a few times. CDR3 coding DNA: TGCGCCAGCAGCCAAGATTTCGCAGGCCTATCCTACAATGAGCAGTTCTTC. Translation: CASSQDFAGLSYNEQFF. This chain links TRBV4-3 with TRBJ2-1; no reliable D call. The V end lost 0 bases, the J end lost 1 base, and 13 bases lay between the germline ends. Germline V gene sequence: CDR1 LGHNA, CDR2 YSLEER. The CDR3 runs 17 residues.

Many counts were recorded for this clonotype. This sequence joins TRBV20-1 and TRBJ2-7; 7 bases map to TRBD1. The junction had 10 bases not matched to a gene; V was cut back by 1 base and J by 4 bases. The length of the CDR3 is 15 residues. Germline CDR1 DFQATT, CDR2 SNEGSKA (reference sequence). CDR3: CSARVSRDSPYEQYF. The DNA for the CDR3 is TGCAGTGCTAGAGTCAGTCGGGACAGCCCTTACGAGCAGTACTTC.